This is a list of T cell receptor beta chains from one sample in a study of control samples from healthy donors and cancer patients. Sequenced by immunoSEQ multiplex PCR; TCRdb stores in-frame clones only, minus some. The sample has roughly 130,000 clones; over 85% are singletons. The sequenced material came from blood. These receptors all stem from a man between 25 and 39 years old in good health. Both conserved end residues are part of each CDR3. The D gene is left open where the match is weak. Expanded clones are given a class, and other clones once, few, many or no size at all.

>.|TRBJ1-5|.|TRBV4-1
CASSQVQGGQPQHF
>.|TRBJ1-1|.|TRBV3-1/TRBV3-2
CASSERTGAEAFF
>.|TRBJ1-6|.|TRBV12-3/TRBV12-4
CASSLGEGSPLHF
>.|TRBJ2-1|.|TRBV4-1
CASSLSWSRLRANEQFF
>.|TRBJ1-5|.|TRBV10-3
CAISDNGGQGQPQHF
>.|TRBJ1-1|.|TRBV2
CASSVQGQTEAFF
>TRBD1|TRBJ2-3|.|TRBV28
CASSRDRGRTDTQYF
>TRBD2|TRBJ2-1|.|TRBV6-2/TRBV6-3
CASSPPELAGYNEQFF
>.|TRBJ1-1|.|TRBV7-8
CASSLGAPEAFF
>TRBD1|TRBJ1-2|once|TRBV7-2
CASSSVSADRGPGYTF
>.|TRBJ2-1|.|TRBV7-9
CASSLSRGVDEQFF
>.|TRBJ1-2|.|TRBV30
CAWSVANHGYTF
>.|TRBJ1-1|few|TRBV30
CAWSTMNTEAFF
>.|TRBJ1-1|once|TRBV5-5
CASSRNVRGEAFF
>.|TRBJ1-3|.|TRBV6-5
CAIRPVSGNTIYF
>TRBD2|TRBJ2-3|once|TRBV11-2
CASSLALAGRADTQYF
>.|TRBJ1-6|.|TRBV9
CASSVAGGGDSPLHF
>.|TRBJ1-5|.|TRBV7-8
CASSTQNQPQHF
>TRBD2|TRBJ2-2|.|TRBV7-9
CAFSGGQNTGELFF
>.|TRBJ2-7|.|TRBV2
CASSDFGGGEQYF
>.|TRBJ2-1|once|TRBV2
CASDTDSYNEQFF
>.|TRBJ1-6|.|TRBV7-9
CASSSGTPYNSPLHF
>TRBD1|TRBJ1-1|.|TRBV6-2/TRBV6-3
CASSGRQGARNTEAFF
>.|TRBJ2-7|.|TRBV30
CACLGSSYEQYF
>.|TRBJ1-1|.|TRBV2
CASSDERTEAFF
>TRBD1|TRBJ2-2|.|TRBV19
CASSKGQGRRDTGELFF
>.|TRBJ1-5|.|TRBV5-4
CASSPGGPGSNQPQHF
>.|TRBJ2-3|.|TRBV2
CASKEGSTDTQYF
>TRBD1|TRBJ1-6|once|TRBV30
CAWSAATGTNSPLHF
>TRBD2|TRBJ2-5|.|TRBV19
CASSMTSGVETQYF
>TRBD1|TRBJ2-2|.|TRBV27
CASRPGTGVSELFF
>.|TRBJ1-2|.|TRBV6-5
CASSYATGGYTF
>TRBD2|TRBJ2-1|.|TRBV19
CASTPGLAGGDQGVYTYNEQFF
>.|TRBJ1-5|.|TRBV7-9
CASGTNSNQPQHF
>.|TRBJ1-3|.|TRBV4-3
CASSPSRAGSGNTIYF
>.|TRBJ2-7|.|TRBV11-2
CASSFNGPFVEQYF
>TRBD2|TRBJ2-1|.|TRBV11-2
CASSFGLAGEREQFF
>.|TRBJ1-2|.|TRBV15
CATSESGYGYTF
>.|TRBJ2-3|.|TRBV5-4
CASSGGFTDTQYF